There are a few counts of the clone carrying this TCR beta chain. These data originate in a study of patients and donors after allogeneic stem cell transplantation. TCRdb fed the RT-PCR reads into MiXCR, producing one record per CDR3 protein. The sample has about 960,000 distinct CDR3 sequences, roughly 17% seen once. This clonotype originated in a human donor who was either an allogeneic HSCT recipient or a stem cell or donor lymphocyte infusion donor (not recorded which). It is not recorded whose cells these are; they may come from a transplant donor. The sequencing sample was made of blood, either unsorted or a sorted T cell fraction (not recorded which).

The CDR3, as DNA: TGCGCCAGCAGCTTGGCGGCAGGGGTCTCCTACAATGAGCAGTTCTTC. Translated, it gives CASSLAAGVSYNEQFF. V gene TRBV5-1 combines with J gene TRBJ2-1, with D possibly TRBD1 on 6 matching bases. V lost 0 bases and J 0 bases, leaving 10 bases between the germline ends. The CDR3 sequence is 16 residues long. The germline CDR1 and CDR2 sequences are SGHRS and YFSETQ.